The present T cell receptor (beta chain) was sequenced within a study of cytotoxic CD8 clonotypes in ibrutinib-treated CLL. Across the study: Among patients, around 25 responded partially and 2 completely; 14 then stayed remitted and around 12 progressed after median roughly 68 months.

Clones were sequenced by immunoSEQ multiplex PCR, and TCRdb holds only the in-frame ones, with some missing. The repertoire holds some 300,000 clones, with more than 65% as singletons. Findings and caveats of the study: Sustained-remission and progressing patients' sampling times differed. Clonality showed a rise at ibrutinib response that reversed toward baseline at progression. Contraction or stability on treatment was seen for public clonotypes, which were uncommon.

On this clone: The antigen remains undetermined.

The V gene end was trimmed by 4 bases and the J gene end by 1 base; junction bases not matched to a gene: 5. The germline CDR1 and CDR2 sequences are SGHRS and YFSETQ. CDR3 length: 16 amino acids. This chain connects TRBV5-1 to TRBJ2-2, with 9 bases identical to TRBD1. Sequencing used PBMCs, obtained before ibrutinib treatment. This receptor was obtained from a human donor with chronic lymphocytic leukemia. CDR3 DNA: TGCGCCAGCAGCGACCCGGGACAGGGGAACACCGGGGAGCTGTTTTTT. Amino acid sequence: CASSDPGQGNTGELFF.